The rows below give T cell receptor beta chains drawn from one sample of a study of blood T cell repertoires in COVID-19. Some clones are missing from TCRdb's copy, which holds only in-frame ones; the method was immunoSEQ multiplex PCR. The sample gives more than 200,000 clones, roughly 87% of which show up once; about 6.9% is in the top ten. The specimen sequenced was PBMCs or T cells enriched from blood (not recorded which). The receptors here all came from a woman aged 25-40 years with acute COVID-19. The CDR3 runs from the conserved cysteine through the conserved F or W. The order of the fields is V gene, CDR3 protein.

>TRBV5-1
CASSPSGQASSGANVLTF
>TRBV6-4
CASSHGDTGYTF
>TRBV30
CAWRARGQGNSPLHF
>TRBV28
CASRGALRAYGYTF
>TRBV5-3
CARRNLASGSYGAGELFF
>TRBV24-1
CATSATGVGANVLTF
>TRBV7-2
CASSRVLGSGANVLTF
>TRBV2
CASQVVNQPQHF
>TRBV6-2/TRBV6-3
CASSHPRVAGNSGANVLTF
>TRBV7-2
CASSLQNQPQHF
>TRBV9
CASSPRGEGYEQYF
>TRBV15
CATSRVTGARQPQHF
>TRBV5-1
CASSFQAGVRTGELFF
>TRBV28
CASSETGTVTYEQYF
>TRBV5-1
CASSARDINYGYTF
>TRBV10-3
CAISGTGGNQPQHF
>TRBV20-1
CSASRGSGNTIYF
>TRBV27
CASSLYSAGNTGELFF